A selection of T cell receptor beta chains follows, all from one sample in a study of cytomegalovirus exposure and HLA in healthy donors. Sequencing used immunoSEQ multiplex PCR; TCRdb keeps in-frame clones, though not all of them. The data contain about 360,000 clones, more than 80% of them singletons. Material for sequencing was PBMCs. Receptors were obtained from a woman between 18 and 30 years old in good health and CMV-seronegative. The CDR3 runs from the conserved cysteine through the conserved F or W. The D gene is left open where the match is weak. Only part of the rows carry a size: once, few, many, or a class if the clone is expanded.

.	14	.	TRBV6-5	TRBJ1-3	CASWTAGSGNTIYF	TGTGCCAGCTGGACGGCGGGTTCAGGAAACACCATATATTTT
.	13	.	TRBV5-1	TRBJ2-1	CASSLGGVNEQFF	TGCGCCAGCAGCTTAGGCGGTGTGAATGAGCAGTTCTTC
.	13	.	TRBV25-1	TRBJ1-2	CASRGTTRDGYTF	TGTGCCAGCAGGGGAACTACGAGGGATGGCTACACCTTC
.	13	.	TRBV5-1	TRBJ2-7	CASSLYPGDEQYF	TGCGCCAGCAGCCTCTATCCCGGGGACGAGCAGTACTTC
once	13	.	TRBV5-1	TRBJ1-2	CASSLTENYGYTF	TGCGCCAGCAGCCTCACAGAGAACTATGGCTACACCTTC
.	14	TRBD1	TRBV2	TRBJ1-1	CASSERQGYTEAFF	TGTGCCAGCAGTGAACGACAGGGATACACTGAAGCTTTCTTT
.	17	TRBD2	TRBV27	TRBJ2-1	CASSSHSAGGPSNEQFF	TGTGCCAGCAGTTCCCACTCAGCGGGAGGGCCCTCGAATGAGCAGTTCTTC
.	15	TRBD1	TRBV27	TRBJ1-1	CASRFSAGGNTEAFF	TGTGCCAGCAGGTTTTCGGCAGGGGGAAACACTGAAGCTTTCTTT
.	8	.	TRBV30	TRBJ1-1	CALREAFF	TGTGCCTTGCGGGAAGCTTTCTTT
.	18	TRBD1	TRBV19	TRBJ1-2	CASSRMDRATAEGYGYTF	TGTGCCAGTAGTAGAATGGACAGGGCAACGGCGGAAGGCTATGGCTACACCTTC
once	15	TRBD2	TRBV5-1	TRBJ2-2	CASSLRRESTGELFF	TGCGCCAGCAGCTTGAGGCGGGAGAGCACCGGGGAGCTGTTTTTT
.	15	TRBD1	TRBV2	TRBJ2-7	CAISKSRDRDYEQYF	TGTGCCATCAGCAAGAGCCGGGACAGAGACTACGAGCAGTACTTC
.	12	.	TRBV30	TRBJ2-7	CAWSRVGYEQYF	TGTGCCTGGTCCCGGGTAGGCTACGAGCAGTACTTC
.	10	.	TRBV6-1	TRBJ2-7	CASTGYEQYF	TGTGCCAGCACGGGATACGAGCAGTACTTC
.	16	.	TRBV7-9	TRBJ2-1	CASSSKRTASYNEQFF	TGTGCCAGCAGCTCGAAAAGGACTGCCTCCTACAATGAGCAGTTCTTC
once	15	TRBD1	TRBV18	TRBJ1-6	CASSPQDRGNSPLHF	TGTGCCAGCTCACCACAGGACAGGGGTAATTCACCCCTCCACTTT
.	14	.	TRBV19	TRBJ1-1	CASSIAVRNTEAFF	TGTGCCAGTAGTATAGCGGTGCGGAACACTGAAGCTTTCTTT
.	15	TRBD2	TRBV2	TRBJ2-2	CASRELAGETGELFF	TGTGCCAGCAGGGAGCTAGCGGGGGAAACCGGGGAGCTGTTTTTT
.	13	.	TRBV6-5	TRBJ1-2	CASSYSGHDGYTF	TGTGCCAGCAGTTACTCTGGACATGACGGCTACACCTTC
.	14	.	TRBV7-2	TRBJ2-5	CASSSHSEVETQYF	TGTGCCAGCAGCTCCCACTCTGAGGTAGAGACCCAGTACTTC
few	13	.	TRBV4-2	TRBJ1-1	CASSQDRGSEAFF	TGTGCCAGCAGCCAAGATCGAGGTAGTGAAGCTTTCTTT
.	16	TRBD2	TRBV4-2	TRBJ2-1	CASSPTELAGVNEQFF	TGTGCCAGCAGCCCCACGGAGCTAGCGGGAGTTAATGAGCAGTTCTTC
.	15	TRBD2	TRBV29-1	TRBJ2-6	CSALAGTSGANVLTF	TGCAGCGCTTTAGCGGGGACCTCTGGGGCCAACGTCCTGACTTTC
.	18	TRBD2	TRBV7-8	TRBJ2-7	CASSSPVQLAGVFYEQYF	TGTGCCAGCAGCTCCCCGGTCCAACTAGCGGGAGTATTTTACGAGCAGTACTTC
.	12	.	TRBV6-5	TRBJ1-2	CASSQPWGGYTF	TGTGCCAGCAGCCAACCTTGGGGCGGCTACACCTTC
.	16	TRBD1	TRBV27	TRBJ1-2	CASSVSPGQGLYGYTF	TGTGCCAGCAGTGTCTCGCCGGGACAGGGTCTCTATGGCTACACCTTC
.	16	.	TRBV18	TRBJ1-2	CASSPLAGHANYGYTF	TGTGCCAGCTCACCACTGGCAGGGCATGCTAACTATGGCTACACCTTC